These T cell receptor beta chains were read from a single sample in a study of blood T cell repertoires in COVID-19. Sequenced by immunoSEQ multiplex PCR; TCRdb stores in-frame clones only, minus some. The sample lists around 140,000 clones, around 86% occurring once. Sequences were obtained from peripheral blood. These receptor sequences come from a man aged 50 or older who had recovered from COVID-19. The conserved cysteine and the conserved F or W are not part of the CDR3 here. The order of the fields is V gene, CDR3 protein.

V gene: TRBV5-5
CDR3 protein: ASSPGTGGAGQPQH

V gene: TRBV5-6
CDR3 protein: ASSWTGTKHNEQF

V gene: TRBV25-1
CDR3 protein: ASSESGDRGNYGYT

V gene: TRBV6-5
CDR3 protein: ASSSLREGAKNIQY

V gene: TRBV7-8
CDR3 protein: ASSPRQGRSATDTQY

V gene: TRBV6-5
CDR3 protein: ASNPQGYNSPLH

V gene: TRBV12-3/TRBV12-4
CDR3 protein: ASSLAQGQQQY

V gene: TRBV10-2
CDR3 protein: ASRNLTSGGPQETQY

V gene: TRBV9
CDR3 protein: ASSARLDPGETQY

V gene: TRBV9
CDR3 protein: ASGPGEAYEQY

V gene: TRBV7-9
CDR3 protein: ASSRQGEQF

V gene: TRBV30
CDR3 protein: AWSVIPGAYNEQF

V gene: TRBV19
CDR3 protein: ASSIPGTGGWTEAF

V gene: TRBV6-5
CDR3 protein: ASSLETGRDEQY

V gene: TRBV2
CDR3 protein: ASTAGSYGYT

V gene: TRBV7-2
CDR3 protein: ASSLDRANEKLF

V gene: TRBV5-1
CDR3 protein: ASSLEGLAATDTQY